Below, 4 T cell receptor beta chains from the same sample are listed, as sequenced in a study of cytomegalovirus exposure and HLA in healthy donors. The table came from immunoSEQ multiplex PCR; TCRdb's copy has only in-frame clones and leaves some out. The table shows 150,000 or so clones, with roughly 89% occurring only once. Sequencing was carried out using PBMCs. The receptors derive from a woman aged 18-29 years in good health and CMV-seropositive.

The V call is TRBV19, the J call TRBJ1-5; 7 bases match TRBD1. This CDR3 is 14 amino acids long. Germline CDR1 reads LNHDA; CDR2 reads SQIVND (reference sequence). V lost 10 bases and J lost 1; bases outside the gene matches: 7. The CDR3 protein is CATNRGLSNQPQHF. The CDR3 DNA sequence: TGTGCCACCAACAGGGGATTAAGCAATCAGCCCCAGCATTTT. The full variable domain, in which reference TRBV19 and TRBJ1-5 provide the parts outside the CDR3, is DGGITQSPKYLFRKEGQNVTLSCEQNLNHDAMYWYRQDPGQGLRLIYYSQIVNDFQKGDIAEGYSVSREKKESFPLTVTSAQKNPTAFYLCATNRGLSNQPQHFGDGTRLSIL.

This sequence joins TRBV19 and TRBJ1-5; tentatively, D is TRBD1 (5 bases). The V gene's germline CDR1 is LNHDA and CDR2 SQIVND (reference sequence). The CDR3 has 15 amino acids. V lost 6 bases and J lost 0, with 12 bases in between. CDR3 bases: TGTGCCAGTAGATTCAGGGTGGATAGCAATCAGCCCCAGCATTTT. This sequence encodes CASRFRVDSNQPQHF.

The V gene is TRBV6-5, the J gene TRBJ1-1; D is ambiguous. Trimming cost V 2 bases and J 1 base, with 11 bases left between them. The CDR3 length is 15 residues. CDR1 is MNHEY and CDR2 is SVGAGI in the germline V gene. CDR3 bases: TGTGCCAGCAGTTACAGTGTCAGATCGAACACTGAAGCTTTCTTT. Protein sequence: CASSYSVRSNTEAFF.

V gene TRBV6-6 combines with J gene TRBJ1-5, with D tentatively TRBD1 (6 bases). The CDR3 loop spans 14 amino acids. V lost 6 bases and J lost 5, with 14 bases in between. In germline, CDR1 is MNHNY, CDR2 SVGAGI (reference sequence). The CDR3: CASRLQGWDQPQHF. The CDR3 DNA reads as TGTGCCAGCAGATTACAGGGATGGGATCAGCCCCAGCATTTT.